This TCR beta chain comes out of a study of cytomegalovirus exposure and HLA in healthy donors. Study results and caveats: Several V segments, TRBV6-2 and TRBV6-3 among them, could not be told apart and were dropped.

The length of the CDR3 is 15 residues. The V and J ends lost 3 bases and 5 bases respectively, with 16 bases between them. The germline gives CDR1 GTSNPN, CDR2 SVGIG (reference sequence). PCR was performed using 60 Vbeta and 13 Jbeta primers. Profiled with immunoSEQ multiplex PCR; TCRdb holds only in-frame clones, not every one. Of approximately 100,000 clones listed, around 79% are singletons. Though probably carrying unrecorded immune exposures, donors were nominally healthy at sampling. Notes on this clone: What it binds is not known.

This chain uses TRBV30 with TRBJ2-2; D gene ambiguous. Sequences were obtained from PBMCs. This receptor was identified in a woman aged 40 to 50 in good health and CMV-seronegative. The CDR3 reads CAWSRLMTTTGELFF. CDR3 DNA sequence: TGTGCCTGGAGCCGTTTAATGACAACGACCGGGGAGCTGTTTTTT.